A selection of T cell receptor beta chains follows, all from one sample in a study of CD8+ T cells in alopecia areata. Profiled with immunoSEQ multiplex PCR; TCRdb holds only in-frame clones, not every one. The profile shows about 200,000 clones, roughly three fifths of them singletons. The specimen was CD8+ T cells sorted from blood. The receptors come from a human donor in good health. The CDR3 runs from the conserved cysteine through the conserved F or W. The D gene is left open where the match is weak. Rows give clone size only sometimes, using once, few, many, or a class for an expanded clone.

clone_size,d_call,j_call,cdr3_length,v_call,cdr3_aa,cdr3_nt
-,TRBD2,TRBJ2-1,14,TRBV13,CASSSTSGEGEQFF,TGTGCCAGCAGCTCGACTAGCGGGGAAGGTGAGCAGTTCTTC
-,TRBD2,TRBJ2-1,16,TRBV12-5,CASGEPLAGFENEQFF,TGTGCTAGTGGTGAGCCTCTAGCGGGGTTCGAGAATGAGCAGTTCTTC
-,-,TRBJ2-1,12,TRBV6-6,CASTWGPNEQFF,TGTGCCAGCACCTGGGGGCCAAATGAGCAGTTCTTC
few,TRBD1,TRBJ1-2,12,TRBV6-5,CASSQTGRGYTF,TGTGCCAGCAGTCAGACAGGGCGCGGCTACACCTTC
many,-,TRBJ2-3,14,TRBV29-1,CSVPWSGGTDTQYF,TGCAGCGTTCCCTGGTCGGGAGGCACAGATACGCAGTATTTT
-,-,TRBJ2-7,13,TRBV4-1,CASSQDLTYEQYF,TGCGCCAGCAGCCAAGATTTGACCTACGAGCAGTACTTC
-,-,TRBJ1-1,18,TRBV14,CASSQAEMTGHANTEAFF,TGTGCCAGCAGCCAGGCGGAAATGACGGGCCACGCGAACACTGAAGCTTTCTTT
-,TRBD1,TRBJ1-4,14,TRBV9,CASSLGTGNEKLFF,TGTGCCAGCAGCCTAGGGACAGGGAATGAAAAACTGTTTTTT
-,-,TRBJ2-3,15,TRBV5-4,CASSSPWVASDTQYF,TGTGCCAGCAGCTCCCCTTGGGTAGCCTCAGATACGCAGTATTTT
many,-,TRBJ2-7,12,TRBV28,CASNNAPYEQYF,TGTGCCAGCAACAACGCGCCCTACGAGCAGTACTTC
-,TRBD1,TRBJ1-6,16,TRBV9,CASSESGTGRNSPLHF,TGTGCCAGCAGCGAATCCGGGACAGGGCGAAATTCACCCCTCCACTTT
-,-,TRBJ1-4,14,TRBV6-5,CASSGDRGSEKLFF,TGTGCCAGCAGTGGGGACCGGGGGAGTGAAAAACTGTTTTTT
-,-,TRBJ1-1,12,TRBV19,CASTFPGDEAFF,TGTGCCAGTACGTTCCCCGGGGATGAAGCTTTCTTT
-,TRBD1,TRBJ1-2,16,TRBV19,CASSILRTGQNYGYTF,TGTGCCAGTAGTATCCTCCGGACAGGGCAGAACTATGGCTACACCTTC
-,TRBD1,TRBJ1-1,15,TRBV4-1,CASSPGQGARTEAFF,TGCGCCAGCAGCCCCGGACAGGGGGCGCGGACTGAAGCTTTCTTT
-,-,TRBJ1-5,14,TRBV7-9,CASSRSGTNQPQHF,TGTGCCAGCAGCAGGTCGGGGACCAATCAGCCCCAGCATTTT
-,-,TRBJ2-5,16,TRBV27,CASSPRVYPGQETQYF,TGTGCCAGCAGTCCGAGGGTCTACCCGGGCCAAGAGACCCAGTACTTC
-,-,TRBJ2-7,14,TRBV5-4,CASSDRGPSYEQYF,TGTGCCAGCAGTGACCGGGGGCCCTCCTACGAGCAGTACTTC